The 29 T cell receptor delta chains below come from one sample, sequenced in a study of Vδ1+ human thymocytes. The antigens these receptors bind are not known. Findings and caveats of the study: In the thymus, TRG and TRD repertoires looked highly polyclonal with Gaussian CDR3 lengths.

RNA was extracted from the cells and then reverse transcribed. Multiplex PCR used pooled V-gene forward primers and a constant-region reverse primer to amplify CDR3s. TCRdb redid the clone calls on the multiplex PCR reads with CATT. The sample contains around 56,000 delta-chain clones, more than 13% of which appear only once. The sequencing input was Vdelta1+ gamma-delta thymocytes from the thymus. The subset is: FACS-sorted CD3+ TCRalphabeta- TCRVdelta1+ TCRVdelta2- thymocytes. Every receptor here comes from a girl under three years old who had congenital heart surgery.

This clone was found a few times. This chain connects TRDV2 to TRDJ3, with 10 nucleotides matching TRDD3. CDR3 length: 21 amino acids. Looked up from germline, CDR1 is GEAIGNYY and CDR2 is EKD. V shed 0 bases and J 0 bases; nucleotides not matched to a gene: 10. DNA for the CDR3: TGTGCCTGTGACACCAAGGCAACTGGGGGATCTAGCTCCTGGGACACCCGACAGATGTTTTTC. The encoded protein is CACDTKATGGSSSWDTRQMFF.

This clone was observed a handful of times. The V call is TRDV1, the J call TRDJ1; possibly TRDD3 for D (5 bases). There are 20 residues in the CDR3. Germline CDR1 reads TSWWSYY; CDR2 reads QGS. The ends were cut back, 0 bases at V and 0 bases at J, with 23 bases in the middle. The CDR3 protein is CALGELRRGAGTSYTDKLIF. CDR3 DNA sequence: TGTGCTCTTGGGGAACTCCGACGAGGGGCGGGGACCTCCTACACCGATAAACTCATCTTT.

This chain connects TRDV1 to TRDJ1, with 8 bases matching TRDD3. CDR3 length: 20 amino acids. Per the germline V gene, CDR1 is TSWWSYY and CDR2 is QGS. Trimming cost V 2 bases and J 3 bases; bases outside gene matches: 20. This CDR3 reads CALGEFPMERGITFADKLIF. The CDR3 region has the DNA TGTGCTCTTGGGGAATTCCCTATGGAGAGGGGGATAACTTTCGCCGATAAACTCATCTTT.

This chain links TRDV1 with TRDJ1; 12 bases fit TRDD3. The CDR3 loop spans 26 amino acids. Germline V gene sequence: CDR1 TSWWSYY, CDR2 QGS. Germline trimming cut 2 bases from V and 0 bases from J; bases unmatched to any gene: 31. CDR3 loop: CALGEGFPTRATGGYREVSYTDKLIF. CDR3 nucleotide sequence: TGTGCTCTTGGGGAAGGGTTTCCTACACGAGCTACTGGGGGATACAGGGAAGTGTCTTACACCGATAAACTCATCTTT.

This chain joins TRDV1 and TRDJ1, with D maybe TRDD3 (5 bases). The V gene lost 5 bases and the J gene lost 0 bases, with 16 bases spanning the gap. The CDR3 loop spans 16 amino acids. Germline V lookup: CDR1 TSWWSYY, CDR2 QGS. The CDR3 here is CALGPGERGYTDKLIF. CDR3 in DNA: TGTGCTCTTGGGCCAGGGGAACGGGGTTACACCGATAAACTCATCTTT.

This clone was detected a few times. The rearrangement links TRDV1 to TRDJ1, with 13 nucleotides matching TRDD3. V was pared by 6 bases and J by 0 bases, with 16 bases of the junction left unmatched. The CDR3 covers 20 residues. Germline V gives CDR1 TSWWSYY, CDR2 QGS. This CDR3 is CALGGTGGYAKESYTDKLIF. CDR3 DNA: TGTGCTCTTGGAGGAACTGGGGGATACGCTAAGGAGTCGTACACCGATAAACTCATCTTT.

This clone was counted a few times. J is TRDJ1 and V is TRDV1; TRDD3 agrees at 13 bases. Trimming removed 8 bases from V and 1 base from J; junction bases left unmatched: 16. The CDR3 is 19 residues long. Germline-derived CDR1 and CDR2 are TSWWSYY and QGS. CDR3 residues: CALFSLTYWGIRITDKLIF. The CDR3 bases are TGTGCTCTTTTTTCCTTAACGTACTGGGGGATACGGATCACCGATAAACTCATCTTT.

In its sample, this clone was seen a few times. The chain joins TRDV1 to TRDJ1, with 9 bases matching TRDD3. The CDR3 is 23 amino acids. V lost 0 bases, J lost 1 base, and 24 bases stayed unmatched. CDR1 TSWWSYY and CDR2 QGS come from the germline V gene. The CDR3 spells CALGELPSLIPGILGDRTDKLIF. The CDR3 region has the DNA TGTGCTCTTGGGGAACTTCCGTCCCTCATCCCTGGGATACTGGGGGACCGCACCGATAAACTCATCTTT.

The rearrangement uses TRDV1 and TRDJ1, with 10 bases lining up with TRDD3. Germline lookup yields CDR1 TSWWSYY and CDR2 QGS. V shed 3 bases, J shed 1 base, and the junction held 14 bases outside the gene matches. The CDR3 has 19 residues. DNA for the CDR3: TGTGCTCTTGGGGACTATTGGGTCCTGGGGGATATCTTCACCGATAAACTCATCTTT. Its translation: CALGDYWVLGDIFTDKLIF.

This clone was counted between two and nine times. The chain has TRDV1 and TRDJ1; 13 nucleotides match TRDD3. The CDR3 is 24 residues long. J was trimmed by 0 bases and V by 0 bases; bases with no gene match: 22. Per the germline V gene, CDR1 is TSWWSYY and CDR2 is QGS. The CDR3 region is CALGELGPTTGGYARHEYTDKLIF. For the CDR3, the DNA is TGTGCTCTTGGGGAACTAGGTCCTACTACTGGGGGATACGCGAGACACGAGTACACCGATAAACTCATCTTT.

The chain joins TRDV1 to TRDJ1; 9 bases match TRDD3. The ends lost 0 bases at V and 0 bases at J; junction bases unmatched: 11. Germline V CDR1 and CDR2: TSWWSYY, QGS. This CDR3 is 19 amino acids long. Written as DNA, the CDR3 is TGTGCTCTTGGGGAACTCGACTACGGGGGATACCCGTACACCGATAAACTCATCTTT. Translated: CALGELDYGGYPYTDKLIF.

The chain uses TRDV1 and TRDJ1, with a possible D match to TRDD3 (6 bases). The length of the CDR3 is 22 residues. Germline CDR1 reads TSWWSYY; CDR2 reads QGS. Trimming cost V 1 base and J 1 base, with 31 bases left between them. CDR3 loop: CALGERPDGQGIPDLLTDKLIF. CDR3 nucleotide sequence: TGTGCTCTTGGGGAACGCCCTGATGGGCAGGGGATCCCCGACCTCCTCACCGATAAACTCATCTTT.

A note on this clone: The junction departs from the called germline gene at one end, perhaps through a read error. V gene TRDV1 combines with J gene TRDJ1; 11 bases match TRDD3. The V gene's germline CDR1 is TSWWSYY and CDR2 QGS. The CDR3 loop spans 20 amino acids. The CDR3 reads CALGGPPWGILGAYTGKLIF. The CDR3 DNA follows: TGTGCTCTTGGGGGGCCCCCCTGGGGGATACTGGGGGCTTACACCGGTAAACTCATCTTT.

This clone was observed at least ten times. The chain links TRDV2 to TRDJ1; 8 positions match TRDD3. The germline V gene encodes CDR1 GEAIGNYY and CDR2 EKD. After removal of 3 bases from V and 1 base from J, the junction contained 18 bases not matched to a gene. The length of the CDR3 is 19 residues. CDR3 protein: CACDRLRWYWGPSTDKLIF. The CDR3 DNA is TGTGCCTGTGACCGTCTACGTTGGTACTGGGGGCCGTCCACCGATAAACTCATCTTT.

The chain has TRDV1 and TRDJ1; 9 nucleotides agree with TRDD2. V shed 2 bases and J 0 bases; nucleotides not matched to a gene: 10. Germline V lookup: CDR1 TSWWSYY, CDR2 QGS. CDR3 size: 18 residues. The CDR3 DNA reads as TGTGCTCTTGGGGAATCCTTCCTACGGCACGGGTACACCGATAAACTCATCTTT. Its translation is CALGESFLRHGYTDKLIF.

The chain combines TRDV2 with TRDJ1, with D hard to call. CDR1 is GEAIGNYY, CDR2 EKD, per germline. V was trimmed by 5 bases and J by 2 bases, leaving 32 bases between them. The CDR3 length is 20 residues. CDR3 DNA sequence: TGTGCCTGTGCAAGGCCACCTTGGGACCATCCCGGCGGATCTACCGATAAACTCATCTTT. Protein: CACARPPWDHPGGSTDKLIF.

This clone was counted a few times. One end of the junction fails to match germline, which may point to a read error. The identical CDR3 is also encoded by other nucleotide sequences in the sample. This chain joins TRDV1 and TRDJ1, with TRDD3 matching 11 bases. Germline V gene data show CDR1 as TSWWSYY and CDR2 as QGS. The CDR3 extends over 24 amino acids. The DNA of the CDR3 is TGTGCCCTTGGGACCACCATGGTAGGTCCCAAGTACTGGGGGATAGACAAAGGGAGGCATAAACTCATCTTT. Protein product: CALGTTMVGPKYWGIDKGRHKLIF.

The chain uses TRDV1 and TRDJ1; D is uncertain. The V gene lost 2 bases and the J gene lost 0 bases, with 16 bases spanning the gap. In germline, CDR1 is TSWWSYY, CDR2 QGS. This CDR3 contains 17 residues. Here the CDR3 reads CALGERLRGDYTDKLIF. Here the CDR3 DNA reads TGTGCTCTTGGGGAAAGGTTGAGAGGTGACTACACCGATAAACTCATCTTT.

This clone was found a few times. This chain joins TRDV1 and TRDJ1, with no clear D. With 0 bases removed from V and 5 bases from J, the gap between germline ends came to 31 bases. Per germline, CDR1 TSWWSYY and CDR2 QGS. The CDR3 is 21 amino acids. The CDR3 loop is CALGELRKAQFIRTRRDKLIF. The CDR3 nucleotides read TGTGCTCTTGGGGAACTAAGGAAGGCCCAGTTCATCCGTACCCGGCGAGATAAACTCATCTTT.

Only a few counts were recorded for this clone. The chain employs TRDV1 and TRDJ1, with a weak D call TRDD3 (5 bases). The germline V gene encodes CDR1 TSWWSYY and CDR2 QGS. The CDR3 runs 20 residues. Trimming left V 3 bases short and J 0 bases short, with 26 bases between. CDR3 residues: CALGEHSRTTGRRYTDKLIF. CDR3 in DNA: TGTGCTCTTGGGGAGCATTCCCGAACTACTGGCCGCAGGTACACCGATAAACTCATCTTT.

This clone was found a few times. One junction end does not reproduce the germline sequence, and a read error may be involved. This chain connects TRDV2 to TRDJ1; 7 bases line up with TRDD3. This CDR3 has 18 residues. Looked up from germline, CDR1 is GEAIGNYY and CDR2 is EKD. The CDR3, as DNA: TGTGCCTGTGACTTCAATTGCGGCTGGGGGTCGTACACCAATAAACTCATCTTT. It codes for CACDFNCGWGSYTNKLIF.

Notes on this clone: The junction shows a germline mismatch at one end, possibly a read error. The chain is built from TRDV3 and TRDJ1; D possibly corresponds to TRDD3 (5 bases). The CDR3 covers 14 residues. The germline CDR1 and CDR2 sequences are TVYSNPD and GDNSRS (reference sequence). The CDR3 protein is CSVSRWGYTDKLIF. The CDR3 DNA is TGCTCGGTGAGCAGATGGGGCTACACCGATAAACTCATCTTT.

This chain joins TRDV1 and TRDJ1; 10 nucleotides align to TRDD3. CDR3 length equals 21 residues. Germline V gene lookup returns CDR1 TSWWSYY and CDR2 QGS. V gave up 0 bases and J gave up 1 base; unmatched junction bases: 17. CDR3 loop: CALGELALLSTGGCLTDKLIF. In DNA, the CDR3 is TGTGCTCTTGGGGAACTAGCCCTATTGAGTACTGGGGGATGTCTCACCGATAAACTCATCTTT.

The rearrangement uses TRDV1 and TRDJ1, with D possibly matching TRDD2 (6 bases). V was shortened by 5 bases and J by 0 bases, with 34 bases between the two germline ends. Germline loops: CDR1 TSWWSYY, CDR2 QGS. The CDR3 covers 22 residues. CDR3 DNA: TGTGCTCTTGGGAACCCCCCCTTCCCCCTACTAGGGGAATTACGGTACACCGATAAACTCATCTTT. It yields the protein CALGNPPFPLLGELRYTDKLIF.

The genes are TRDV1 and TRDJ1; 9 nucleotides match TRDD2. Germline V gene lookup returns CDR1 TSWWSYY and CDR2 QGS. This CDR3 is 20 amino acids long. V was clipped by 1 base and J by 2 bases; unmatched bases: 17. The CDR3 sequence is CALGERPSYESLQITDKLIF. The CDR3, as DNA: TGTGCTCTTGGGGAACGGCCTTCCTACGAGTCTCTGCAAATTACCGATAAACTCATCTTT.

With respect to this clone: The junction differs from germline at one of its ends, possibly a read error. The chain couples TRDV1 to TRDJ1; 11 bases fit TRDD3. CDR3 length: 21 residues. The germline gives CDR1 TSWWSYY, CDR2 QGS. The CDR3 region is CSGPWAKDFLQWGIRTDKLIF. DNA for the CDR3: TGCTCTGGGCCCTGGGCGAAAGATTTCCTACAATGGGGGATACGCACCGATAAACTCATCTTT.

This clone was seen more than once but under ten times. The rearrangement joins TRDV1 to TRDJ1; 7 bases match TRDD3. This CDR3 has 15 residues. CDR1 and CDR2 from the germline V gene are TSWWSYY and QGS. V lost 4 bases to trimming and J lost 4 bases; unmatched junction nucleotides: 9. The CDR3 loop is CALGGVQNWGDKLIF. The CDR3 DNA reads TGTGCTCTTGGGGGAGTACAGAACTGGGGCGATAAACTCATCTTT.

The chain recombines TRDV1 with TRDJ1; 12 bases match TRDD3. Germline CDR1 is TSWWSYY and CDR2 is QGS. With 5 bases clipped from V and 6 bases from J, the junction kept 31 bases outside the gene matches. CDR3 length: 23 residues. In DNA, the CDR3 is TGTGCTCTTGGGAGGCGGCCCCCTTTCCGCCGTTCTACTGGGGGATACCCTCTCCATAAACTCATCTTT. It yields the protein CALGRRPPFRRSTGGYPLHKLIF.

The chain carries TRDV1 and TRDJ1; possible D gene TRDD3, 5 bases. Per germline, CDR1 TSWWSYY and CDR2 QGS. The CDR3 spans 25 residues. V lost 0 bases, J lost 7 bases, and 45 bases lay in between. CDR3 coding DNA: TGTGCTCTTGGGGAACTAGGGAATCGAGGCCACCAAAAGCTACCAGCCCCGGAGTGGATAGGTAAACTCATCTTT. Translation gives CALGELGNRGHQKLPAPEWIGKLIF.